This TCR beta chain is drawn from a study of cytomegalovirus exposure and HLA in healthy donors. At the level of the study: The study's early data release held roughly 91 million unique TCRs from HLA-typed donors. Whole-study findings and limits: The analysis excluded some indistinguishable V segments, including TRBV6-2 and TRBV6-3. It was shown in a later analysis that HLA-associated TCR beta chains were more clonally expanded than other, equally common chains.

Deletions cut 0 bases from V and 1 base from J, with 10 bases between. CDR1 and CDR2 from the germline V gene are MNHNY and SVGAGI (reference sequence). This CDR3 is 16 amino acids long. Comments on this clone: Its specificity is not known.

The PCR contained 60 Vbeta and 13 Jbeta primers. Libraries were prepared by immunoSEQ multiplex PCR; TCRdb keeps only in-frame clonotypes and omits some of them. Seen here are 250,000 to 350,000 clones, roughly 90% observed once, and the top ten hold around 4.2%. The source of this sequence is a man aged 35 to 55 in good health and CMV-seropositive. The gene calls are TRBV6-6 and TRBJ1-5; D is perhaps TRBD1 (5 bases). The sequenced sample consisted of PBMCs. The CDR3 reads CASSYSFGASNQPQHF. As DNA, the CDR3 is TGTGCCAGCAGTTACTCGTTTGGGGCCAGCAATCAGCCCCAGCATTTT.